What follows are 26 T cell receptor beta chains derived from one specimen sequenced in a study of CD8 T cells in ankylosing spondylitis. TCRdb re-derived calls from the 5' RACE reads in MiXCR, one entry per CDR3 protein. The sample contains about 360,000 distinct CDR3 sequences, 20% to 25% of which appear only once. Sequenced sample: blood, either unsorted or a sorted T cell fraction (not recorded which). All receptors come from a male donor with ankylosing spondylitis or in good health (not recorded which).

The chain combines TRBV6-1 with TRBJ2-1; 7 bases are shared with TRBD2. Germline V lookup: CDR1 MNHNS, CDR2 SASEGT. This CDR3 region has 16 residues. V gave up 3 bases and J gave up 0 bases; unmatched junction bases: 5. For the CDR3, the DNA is TGTGCCAGCAGTGAGGCGGGGGAACGCTCCTACAATGAGCAGTTCTTC. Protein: CASSEAGERSYNEQFF.

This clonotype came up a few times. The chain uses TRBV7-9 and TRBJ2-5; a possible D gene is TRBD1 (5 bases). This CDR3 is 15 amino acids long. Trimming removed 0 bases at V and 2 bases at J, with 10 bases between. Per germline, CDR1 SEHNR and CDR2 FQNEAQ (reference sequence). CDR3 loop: CASSLAMGLQETQYF. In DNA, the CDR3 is TGTGCCAGCAGCTTAGCGATGGGGCTACAAGAGACCCAGTACTTC.

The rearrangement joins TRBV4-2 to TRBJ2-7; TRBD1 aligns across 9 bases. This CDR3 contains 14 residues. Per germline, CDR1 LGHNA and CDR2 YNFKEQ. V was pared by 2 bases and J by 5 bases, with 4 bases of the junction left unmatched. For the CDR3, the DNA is TGTGCCAGCAGCCAAAGTGGGACAGGGAACGAGCAGTACTTC. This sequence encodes CASSQSGTGNEQYF.

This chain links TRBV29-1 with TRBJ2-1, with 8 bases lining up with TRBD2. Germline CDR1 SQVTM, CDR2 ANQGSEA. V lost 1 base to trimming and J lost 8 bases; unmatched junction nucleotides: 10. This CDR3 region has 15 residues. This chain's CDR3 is CSVEAPGTRVDEQFF. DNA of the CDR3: TGCAGCGTTGAAGCCCCCGGGACTAGAGTCGATGAGCAGTTCTTC.

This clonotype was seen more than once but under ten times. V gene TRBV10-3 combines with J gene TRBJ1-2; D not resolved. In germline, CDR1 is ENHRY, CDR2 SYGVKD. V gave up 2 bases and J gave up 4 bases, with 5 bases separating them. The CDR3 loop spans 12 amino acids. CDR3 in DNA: TGTGCCATCAGTGAGGGCGGCTATGGCTACACCTTC. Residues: CAISEGGYGYTF.

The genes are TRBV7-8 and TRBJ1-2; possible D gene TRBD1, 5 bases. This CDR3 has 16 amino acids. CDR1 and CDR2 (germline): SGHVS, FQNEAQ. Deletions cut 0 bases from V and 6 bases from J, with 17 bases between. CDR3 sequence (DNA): TGTGCCAGCAGCTTAGCGTATGGCATTGGGGGGGATGGCTACACCTTC. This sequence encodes CASSLAYGIGGDGYTF.

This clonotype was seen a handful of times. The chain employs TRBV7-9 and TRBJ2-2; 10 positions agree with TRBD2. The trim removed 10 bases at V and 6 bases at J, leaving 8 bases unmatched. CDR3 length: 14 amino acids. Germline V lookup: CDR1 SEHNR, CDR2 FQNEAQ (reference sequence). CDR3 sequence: CAIQTSGDPGELFF. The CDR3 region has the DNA TGTGCCATACAAACTAGCGGGGACCCCGGGGAGCTGTTTTTT.

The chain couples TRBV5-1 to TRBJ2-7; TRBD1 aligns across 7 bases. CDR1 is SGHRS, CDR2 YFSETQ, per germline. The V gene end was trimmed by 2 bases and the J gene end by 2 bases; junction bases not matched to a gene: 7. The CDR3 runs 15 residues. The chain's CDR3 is CASSFARTGTYEQYF. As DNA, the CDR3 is TGCGCCAGCAGCTTTGCCCGGACAGGTACCTACGAGCAGTACTTC.

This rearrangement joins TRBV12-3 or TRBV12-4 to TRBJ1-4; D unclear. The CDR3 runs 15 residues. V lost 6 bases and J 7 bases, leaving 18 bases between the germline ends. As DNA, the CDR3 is TGTGCCAGCAGGACGACGGGCGGGATGGGTGAAAAACTGTTTTTT. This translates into CASRTTGGMGEKLFF.

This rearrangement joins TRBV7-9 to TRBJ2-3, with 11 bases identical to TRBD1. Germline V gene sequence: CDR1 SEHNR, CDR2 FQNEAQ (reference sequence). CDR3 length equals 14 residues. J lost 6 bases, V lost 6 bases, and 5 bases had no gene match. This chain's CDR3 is CASRDRGLMDTQYF. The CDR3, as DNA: TGTGCCAGCAGGGACAGGGGGCTTATGGATACGCAGTATTTT.

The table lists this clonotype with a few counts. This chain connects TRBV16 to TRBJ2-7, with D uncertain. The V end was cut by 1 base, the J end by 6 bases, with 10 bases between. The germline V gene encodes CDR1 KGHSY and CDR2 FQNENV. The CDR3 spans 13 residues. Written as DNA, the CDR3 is TGTGCCAGCAGCCAATACACGGGTCCCGAGCAGTACTTC. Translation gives CASSQYTGPEQYF. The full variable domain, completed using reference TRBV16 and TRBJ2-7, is GEEVAQTPKHLVRGEGQKAKLYCAPIKGHSYVFWYQQVLKNEFKFLISFQNENVFDETGMPKERFSAKCLPNSPCSLEIQATKLEDSAVYFCASSQYTGPEQYFGPGTRLTVT.

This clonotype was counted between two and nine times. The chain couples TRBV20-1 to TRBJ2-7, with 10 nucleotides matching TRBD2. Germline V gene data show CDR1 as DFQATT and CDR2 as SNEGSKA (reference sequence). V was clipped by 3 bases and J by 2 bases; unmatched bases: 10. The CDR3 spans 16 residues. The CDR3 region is CSASRGSGGPPYEQYF. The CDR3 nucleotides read TGCAGTGCTAGTCGCGGTAGCGGGGGGCCTCCCTACGAGCAGTACTTC.

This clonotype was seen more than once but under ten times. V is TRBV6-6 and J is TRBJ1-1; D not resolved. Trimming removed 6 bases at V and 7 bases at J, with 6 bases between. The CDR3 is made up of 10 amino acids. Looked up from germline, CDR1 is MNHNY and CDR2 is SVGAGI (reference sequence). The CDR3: CASREFEAFF. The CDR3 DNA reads TGTGCCAGCAGGGAATTTGAAGCTTTCTTT.

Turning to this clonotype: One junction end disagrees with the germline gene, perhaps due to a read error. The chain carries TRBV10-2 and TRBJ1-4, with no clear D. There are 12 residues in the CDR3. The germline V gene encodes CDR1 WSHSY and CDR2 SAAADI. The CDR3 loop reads CASRETNEELFF. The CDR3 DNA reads TGCGCCAGCAGGGAGACTAATGAAGAACTGTTTTTT.

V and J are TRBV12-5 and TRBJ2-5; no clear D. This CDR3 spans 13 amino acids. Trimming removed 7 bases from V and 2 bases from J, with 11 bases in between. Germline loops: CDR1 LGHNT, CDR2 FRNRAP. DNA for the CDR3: TGTGCTAGTGCCTTAACCCCACAAGAGACCCAGTACTTC. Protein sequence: CASALTPQETQYF.

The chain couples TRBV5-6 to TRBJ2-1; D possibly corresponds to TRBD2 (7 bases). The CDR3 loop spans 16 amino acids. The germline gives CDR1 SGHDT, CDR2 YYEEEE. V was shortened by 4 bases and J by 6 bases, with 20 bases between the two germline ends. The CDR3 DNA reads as TGTGCCAGCAGCGCTGCGATCGGGGGGCCAGGCAATGAGCAGTTCTTC. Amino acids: CASSAAIGGPGNEQFF.

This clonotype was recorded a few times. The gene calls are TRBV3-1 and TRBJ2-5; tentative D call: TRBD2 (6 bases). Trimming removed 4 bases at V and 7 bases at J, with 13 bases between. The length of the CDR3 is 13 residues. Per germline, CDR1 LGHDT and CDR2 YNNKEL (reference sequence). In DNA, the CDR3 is TGTGCCAGCAGCCGCGGGGATGGGGGGACCCAGTACTTC. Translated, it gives CASSRGDGGTQYF.

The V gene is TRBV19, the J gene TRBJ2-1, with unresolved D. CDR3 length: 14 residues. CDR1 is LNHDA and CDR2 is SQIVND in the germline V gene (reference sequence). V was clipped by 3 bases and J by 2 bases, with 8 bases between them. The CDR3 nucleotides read TGTGCCAGTAGTATTGGCCATACCTACAATGAGCAGTTCTTC. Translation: CASSIGHTYNEQFF.

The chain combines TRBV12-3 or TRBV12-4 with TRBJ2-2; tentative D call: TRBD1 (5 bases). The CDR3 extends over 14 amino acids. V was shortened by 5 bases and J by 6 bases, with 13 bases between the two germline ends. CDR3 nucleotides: TGTGCCAGCAGTCCCAGGGCCCCCCCCGGGGAGCTGTTTTTT. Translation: CASSPRAPPGELFF.

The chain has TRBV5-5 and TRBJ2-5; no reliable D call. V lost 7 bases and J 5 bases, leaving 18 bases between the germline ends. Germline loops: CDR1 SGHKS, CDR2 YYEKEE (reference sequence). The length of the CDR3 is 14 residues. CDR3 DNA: TGTGCCAGCGCTCTATGGCAGGTTGCGGAGACCCAGTACTTC. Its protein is CASALWQVAETQYF.

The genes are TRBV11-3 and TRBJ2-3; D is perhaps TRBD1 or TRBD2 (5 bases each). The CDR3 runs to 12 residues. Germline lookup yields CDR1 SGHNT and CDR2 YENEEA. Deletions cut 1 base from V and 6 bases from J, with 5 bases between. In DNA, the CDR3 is TGTGCCAGCAGCTTAGGGGACGATACGCAGTATTTT. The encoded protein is CASSLGDDTQYF.

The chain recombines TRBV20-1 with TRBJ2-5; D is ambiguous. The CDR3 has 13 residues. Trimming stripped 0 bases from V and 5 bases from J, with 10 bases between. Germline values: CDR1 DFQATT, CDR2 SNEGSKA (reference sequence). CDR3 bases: TGCAGTGCTAGAGATTGGGGTTCCGAGACCCAGTACTTC. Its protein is CSARDWGSETQYF.

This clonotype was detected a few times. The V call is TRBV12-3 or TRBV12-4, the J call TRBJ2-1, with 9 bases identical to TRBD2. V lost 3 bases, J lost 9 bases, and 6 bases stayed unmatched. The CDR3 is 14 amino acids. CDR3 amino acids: CASSFASGVAEQFF. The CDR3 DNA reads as TGTGCCAGCAGTTTTGCTAGCGGGGTTGCTGAGCAGTTCTTC.

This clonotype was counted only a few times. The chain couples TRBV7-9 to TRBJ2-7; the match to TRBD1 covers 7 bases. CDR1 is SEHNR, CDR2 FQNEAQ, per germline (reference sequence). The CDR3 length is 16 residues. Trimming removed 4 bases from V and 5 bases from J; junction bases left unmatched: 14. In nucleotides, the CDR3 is TGTGCCAGCAGCTCCGTCCGCTCGACAGGGACGCACGAGCAGTACTTC. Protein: CASSSVRSTGTHEQYF.

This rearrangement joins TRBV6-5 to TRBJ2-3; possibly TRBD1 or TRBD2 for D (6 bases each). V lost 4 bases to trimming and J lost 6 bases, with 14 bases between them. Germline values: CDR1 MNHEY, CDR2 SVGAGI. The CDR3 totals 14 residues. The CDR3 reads CASSLGGPSDTQYF. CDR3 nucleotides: TGTGCCAGCAGTTTAGGGGGGCCCTCCGATACGCAGTATTTT.

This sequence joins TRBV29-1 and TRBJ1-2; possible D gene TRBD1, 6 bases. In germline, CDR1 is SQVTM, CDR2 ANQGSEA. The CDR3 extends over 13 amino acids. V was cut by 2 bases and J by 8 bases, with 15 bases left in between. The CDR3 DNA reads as TGCAGCGTTGAATGGGGGGGGGCGCGAGGCTACACCTTC. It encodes CSVEWGGARGYTF.